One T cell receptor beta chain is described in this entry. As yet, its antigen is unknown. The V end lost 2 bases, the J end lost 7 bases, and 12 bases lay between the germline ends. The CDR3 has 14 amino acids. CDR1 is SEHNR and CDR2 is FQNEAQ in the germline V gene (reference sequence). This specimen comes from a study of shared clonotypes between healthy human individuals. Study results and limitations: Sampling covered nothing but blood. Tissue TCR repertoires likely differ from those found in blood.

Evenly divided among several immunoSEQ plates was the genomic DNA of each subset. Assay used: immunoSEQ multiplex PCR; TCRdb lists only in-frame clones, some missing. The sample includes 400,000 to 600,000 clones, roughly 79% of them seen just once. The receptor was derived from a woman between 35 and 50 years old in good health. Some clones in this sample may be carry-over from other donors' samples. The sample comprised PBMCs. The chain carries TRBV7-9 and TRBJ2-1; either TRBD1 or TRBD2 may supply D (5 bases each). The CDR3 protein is CASSLSGPVNEQFF. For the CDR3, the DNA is TGTGCCAGCAGCTTATCGGGACCCGTAAATGAGCAGTTCTTC.